The clone carrying this T cell receptor (beta chain) was seen only once. These data originate in a study of T cell changes during pregnancy in multiple sclerosis. Clones were read by immunoSEQ multiplex PCR, and TCRdb kept only the in-frame ones, dropping some. The table includes approximately 50,000 clones, almost 95% detected once. Between the trimmed V and J ends, which lost 4 bases and 4 bases, there was a span of 17 bases. Germline CDR1 and CDR2: SQVTM and ANQGSEA. This CDR3 spans 14 amino acids. The sequence derives from a female donor with multiple sclerosis, enrolled in a pregnancy study. Sample: CD4+ T cells from peripheral blood mononuclear cells, taken in the third trimester of pregnancy. V gene TRBV29-1 combines with J gene TRBJ2-7, with no clear D. The CDR3 spells CSVVVQLGDYEQYF. CDR3 sequence (DNA): TGCAGCGTTGTCGTCCAACTCGGTGATTACGAGCAGTACTTC.